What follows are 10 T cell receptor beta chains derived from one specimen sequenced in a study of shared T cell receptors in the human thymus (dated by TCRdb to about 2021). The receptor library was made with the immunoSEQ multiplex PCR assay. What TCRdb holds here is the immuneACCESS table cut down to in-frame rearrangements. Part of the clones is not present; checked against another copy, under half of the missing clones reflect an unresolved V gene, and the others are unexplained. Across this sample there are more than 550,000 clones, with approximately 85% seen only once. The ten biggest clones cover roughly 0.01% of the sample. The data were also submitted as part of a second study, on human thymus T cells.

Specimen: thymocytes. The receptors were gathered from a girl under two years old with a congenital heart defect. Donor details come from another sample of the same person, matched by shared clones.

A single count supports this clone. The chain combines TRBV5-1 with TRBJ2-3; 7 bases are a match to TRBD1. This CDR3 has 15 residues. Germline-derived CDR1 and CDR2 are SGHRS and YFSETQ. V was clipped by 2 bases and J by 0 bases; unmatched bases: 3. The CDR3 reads CASSLQGRSTDTQYF. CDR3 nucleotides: TGCGCCAGCAGCTTACAGGGGCGTAGCACAGATACGCAGTATTTT.

The CDR3 here is CASSHEPTGSGTEAFF. The CDR3 nucleotides read TGCGCCAGCAGCCACGAACCAACAGGGTCGGGCACTGAAGCTTTCTTT. The chain recombines TRBV5-1 with TRBJ1-1; possible D gene TRBD1, 6 bases. Deletions cut 4 bases from V and 4 bases from J, with 20 bases between. This CDR3 has 16 residues. In germline, CDR1 is SGHRS, CDR2 YFSETQ.

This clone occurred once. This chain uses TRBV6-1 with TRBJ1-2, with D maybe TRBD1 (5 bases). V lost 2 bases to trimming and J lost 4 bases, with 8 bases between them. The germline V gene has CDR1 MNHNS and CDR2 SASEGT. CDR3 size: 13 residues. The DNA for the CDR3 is TGTGCCAGCAGTGAATCGGGGGGCTATGGCTACACCTTC. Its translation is CASSESGGYGYTF.

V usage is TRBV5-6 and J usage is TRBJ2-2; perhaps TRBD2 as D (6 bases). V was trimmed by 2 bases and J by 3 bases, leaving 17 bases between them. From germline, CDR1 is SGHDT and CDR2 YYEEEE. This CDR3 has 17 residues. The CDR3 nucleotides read TGTGCCAGCAGCTTCCCTCTCGGAGGGCCCGACACCGGGGAGCTGTTTTTT. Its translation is CASSFPLGGPDTGELFF.

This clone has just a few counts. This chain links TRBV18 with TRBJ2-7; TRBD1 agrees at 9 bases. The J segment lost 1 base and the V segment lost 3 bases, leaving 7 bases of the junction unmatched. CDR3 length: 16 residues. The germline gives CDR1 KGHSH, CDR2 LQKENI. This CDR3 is CASSPHGTGQSYEQYF. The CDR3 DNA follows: TGTGCCAGCTCACCCCACGGGACAGGGCAGTCCTACGAGCAGTACTTC.

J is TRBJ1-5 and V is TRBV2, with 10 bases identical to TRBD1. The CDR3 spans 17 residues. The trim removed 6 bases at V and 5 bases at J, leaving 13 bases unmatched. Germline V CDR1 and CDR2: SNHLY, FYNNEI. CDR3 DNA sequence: TGTGCCAGCAGATACGTAACCGGGACAGGGGTGGATCAGCCCCAGCATTTT. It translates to CASRYVTGTGVDQPQHF.

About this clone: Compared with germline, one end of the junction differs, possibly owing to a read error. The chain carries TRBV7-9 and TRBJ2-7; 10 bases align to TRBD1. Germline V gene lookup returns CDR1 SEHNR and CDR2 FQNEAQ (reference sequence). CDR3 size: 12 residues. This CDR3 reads CASSLGQGKFEF. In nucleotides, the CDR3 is TGTGCCAGCAGCTTGGGACAGGGGAAGTTCGAATTC.

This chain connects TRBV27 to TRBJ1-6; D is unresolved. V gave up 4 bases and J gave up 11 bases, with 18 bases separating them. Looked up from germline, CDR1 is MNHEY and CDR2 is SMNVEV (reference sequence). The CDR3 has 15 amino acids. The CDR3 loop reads CASSSRVWEVAPLHF. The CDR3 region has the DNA TGTGCCAGCAGTTCGAGGGTATGGGAAGTGGCACCCCTCCACTTT.

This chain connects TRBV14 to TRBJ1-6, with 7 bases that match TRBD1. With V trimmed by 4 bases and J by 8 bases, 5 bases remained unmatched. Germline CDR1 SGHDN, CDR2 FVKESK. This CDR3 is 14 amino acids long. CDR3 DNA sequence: TGTGCCAGCAGCCGGGGACAGCTCCATTCACCCCTCCACTTT. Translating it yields CASSRGQLHSPLHF. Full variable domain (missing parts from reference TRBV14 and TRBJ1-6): EAGVTQFPSHSVIEKGQTVTLRCDPISGHDNLYWYRRVMGKEIKFLLHFVKESKQDESGMPNNRFLAERTGGTYSTLKVQPAELEDSGVYFCASSRGQLHSPLHFGNGTRLTVT.

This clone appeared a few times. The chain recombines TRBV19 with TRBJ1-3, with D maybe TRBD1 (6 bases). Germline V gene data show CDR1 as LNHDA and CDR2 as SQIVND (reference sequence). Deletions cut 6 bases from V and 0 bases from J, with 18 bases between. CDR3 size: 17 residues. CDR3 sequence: CASRSGQRSHSGNTIYF. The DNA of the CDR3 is TGTGCCAGTAGATCGGGACAAAGATCCCACTCTGGAAACACCATATATTTT.